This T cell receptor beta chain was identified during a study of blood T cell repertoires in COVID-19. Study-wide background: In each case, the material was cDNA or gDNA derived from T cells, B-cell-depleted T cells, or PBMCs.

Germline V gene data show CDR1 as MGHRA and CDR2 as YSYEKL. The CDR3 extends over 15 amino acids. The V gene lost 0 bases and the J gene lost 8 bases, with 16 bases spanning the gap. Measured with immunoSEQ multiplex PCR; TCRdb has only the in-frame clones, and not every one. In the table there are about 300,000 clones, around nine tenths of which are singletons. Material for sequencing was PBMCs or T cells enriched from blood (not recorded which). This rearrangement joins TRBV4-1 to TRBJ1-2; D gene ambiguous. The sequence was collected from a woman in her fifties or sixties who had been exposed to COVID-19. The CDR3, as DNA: TGCGCCAGCAGCCAAGATTTAGGCGAGGGTTGGGGCTACACCTTC. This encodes CASSQDLGEGWGYTF.